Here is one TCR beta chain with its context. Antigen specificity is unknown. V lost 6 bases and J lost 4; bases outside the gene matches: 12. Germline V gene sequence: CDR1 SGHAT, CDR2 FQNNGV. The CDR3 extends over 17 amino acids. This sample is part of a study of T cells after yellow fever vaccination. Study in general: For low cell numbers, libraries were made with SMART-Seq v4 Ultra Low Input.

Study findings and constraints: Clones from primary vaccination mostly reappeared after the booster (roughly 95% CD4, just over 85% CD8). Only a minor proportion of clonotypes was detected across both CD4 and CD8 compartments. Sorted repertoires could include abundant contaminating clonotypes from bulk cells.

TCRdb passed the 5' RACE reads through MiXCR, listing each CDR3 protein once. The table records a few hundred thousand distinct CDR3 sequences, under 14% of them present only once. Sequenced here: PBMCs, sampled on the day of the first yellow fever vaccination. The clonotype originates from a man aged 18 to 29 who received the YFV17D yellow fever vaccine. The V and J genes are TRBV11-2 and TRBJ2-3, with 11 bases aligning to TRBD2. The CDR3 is CASSTLAGGPLADTQYF. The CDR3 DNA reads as TGTGCCAGCAGTACTTTAGCGGGGGGGCCATTGGCAGATACGCAGTATTTT.